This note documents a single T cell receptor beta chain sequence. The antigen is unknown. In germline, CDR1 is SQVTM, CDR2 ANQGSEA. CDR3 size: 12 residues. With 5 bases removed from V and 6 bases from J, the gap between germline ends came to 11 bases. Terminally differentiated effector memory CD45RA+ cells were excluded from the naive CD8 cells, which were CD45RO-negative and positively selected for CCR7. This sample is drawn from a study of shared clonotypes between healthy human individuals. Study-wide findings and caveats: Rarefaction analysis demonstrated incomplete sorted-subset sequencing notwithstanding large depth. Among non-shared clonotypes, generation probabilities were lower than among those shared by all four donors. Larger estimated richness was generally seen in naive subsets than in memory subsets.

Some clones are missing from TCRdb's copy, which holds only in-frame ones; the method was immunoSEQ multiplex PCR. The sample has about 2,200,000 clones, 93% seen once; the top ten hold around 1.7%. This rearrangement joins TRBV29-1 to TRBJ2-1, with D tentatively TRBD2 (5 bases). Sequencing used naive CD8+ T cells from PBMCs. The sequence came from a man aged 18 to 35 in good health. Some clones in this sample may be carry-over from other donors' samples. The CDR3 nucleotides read TGCAGCGTTAGCCCTGGGAGCAATGAGCAGTTCTTC. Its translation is CSVSPGSNEQFF.